This T cell receptor beta chain was captured by sequencing in a study of identical twins. Findings and limits, study-wide: In zero-insertion analyses, partial confounding could arise from invariant MAIT and iNKT cells.

TCRdb re-derived calls from the 5' RACE reads in MiXCR, one entry per CDR3 protein. This sample has some 790,000 distinct CDR3 sequences, with 15% to 20% found just once. The V end was cut by 5 bases, the J end by 6 bases, with 12 bases between. Per the germline V gene, CDR1 is SGHRS and CDR2 is YFSETQ. The CDR3 extends over 14 amino acids. This clonotype was observed a handful of times. Its antigen remains unknown. A further study also used this sample, focusing on T cells expressing NK-cell markers. That report adds: Repertoire data for TCR beta were derived from sorted T cells (CD3+CD56+NKG2C+, CD3+CD56+NKG2C- and CD3+CD56-NKG2C+).

The source material was PBMCs. The V gene is TRBV5-1, the J gene TRBJ1-6; the D is unclear. The TCR originated in a woman under 30 in good health. The CDR3 bases are TGCGCCAGCAGGGGAGAACAGATTAATTCACCCCTCCACTTT. This encodes CASRGEQINSPLHF.